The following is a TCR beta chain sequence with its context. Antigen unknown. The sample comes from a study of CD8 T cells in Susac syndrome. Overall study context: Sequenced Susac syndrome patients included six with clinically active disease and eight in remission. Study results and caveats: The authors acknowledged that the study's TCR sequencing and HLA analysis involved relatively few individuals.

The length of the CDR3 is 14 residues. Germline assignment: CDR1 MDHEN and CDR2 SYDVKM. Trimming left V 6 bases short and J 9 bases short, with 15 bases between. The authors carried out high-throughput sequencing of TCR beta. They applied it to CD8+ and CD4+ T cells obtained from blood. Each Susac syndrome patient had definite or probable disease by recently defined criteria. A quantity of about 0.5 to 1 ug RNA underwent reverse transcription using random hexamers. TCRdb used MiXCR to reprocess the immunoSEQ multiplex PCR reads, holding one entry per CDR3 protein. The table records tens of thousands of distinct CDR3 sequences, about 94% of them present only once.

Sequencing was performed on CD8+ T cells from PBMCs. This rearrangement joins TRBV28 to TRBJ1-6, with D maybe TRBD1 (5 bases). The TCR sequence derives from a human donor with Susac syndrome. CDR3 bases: TGTGCCAGCAGCCTCGGGACCGGTGGTTCACCCCTCCACTTT. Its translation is CASSLGTGGSPLHF.